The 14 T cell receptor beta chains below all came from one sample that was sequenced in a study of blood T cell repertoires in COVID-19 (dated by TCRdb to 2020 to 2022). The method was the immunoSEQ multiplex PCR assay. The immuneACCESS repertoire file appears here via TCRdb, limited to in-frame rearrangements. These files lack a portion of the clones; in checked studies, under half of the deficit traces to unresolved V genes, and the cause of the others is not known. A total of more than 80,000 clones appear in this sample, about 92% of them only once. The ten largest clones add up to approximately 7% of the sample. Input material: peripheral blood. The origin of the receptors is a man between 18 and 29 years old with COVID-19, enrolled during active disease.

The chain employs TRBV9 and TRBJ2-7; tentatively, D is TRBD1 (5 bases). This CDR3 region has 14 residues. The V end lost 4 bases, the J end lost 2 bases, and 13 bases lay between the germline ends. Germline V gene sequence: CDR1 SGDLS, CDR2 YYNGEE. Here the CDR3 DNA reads TGTGCCAGCAGCTCTCGGACAAACCCCTACGAGCAGTACTTC. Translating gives CASSSRTNPYEQYF.

CDR3 sequence (DNA): TGTGCCACCGTGCGACAGGGATGGGCCGGGGAGCTGTTTTTT. This encodes CATVRQGWAGELFF. The J gene is TRBJ2-2, the V gene TRBV13, with 7 positions matching TRBD1. The CDR3 spans 14 residues. V was clipped by 10 bases and J by 6 bases; unmatched bases: 11. Looked up from germline, CDR1 is PRHDT and CDR2 is FYEKMQ (reference sequence).

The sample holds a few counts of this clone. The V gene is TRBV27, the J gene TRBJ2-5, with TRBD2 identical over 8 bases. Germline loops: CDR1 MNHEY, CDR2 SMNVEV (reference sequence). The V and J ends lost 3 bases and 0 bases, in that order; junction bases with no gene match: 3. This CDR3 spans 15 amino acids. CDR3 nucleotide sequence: TGTGCCAGCAGTTTGTTTAGCGGGAACCAAGAGACCCAGTACTTC. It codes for CASSLFSGNQETQYF.

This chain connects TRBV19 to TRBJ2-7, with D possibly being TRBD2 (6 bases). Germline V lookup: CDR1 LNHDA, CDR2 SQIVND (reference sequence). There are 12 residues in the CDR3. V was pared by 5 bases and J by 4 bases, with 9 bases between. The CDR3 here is CASSLGTYEQYF. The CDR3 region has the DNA TGTGCCAGTAGTCTCGGGACTTACGAGCAGTACTTC.

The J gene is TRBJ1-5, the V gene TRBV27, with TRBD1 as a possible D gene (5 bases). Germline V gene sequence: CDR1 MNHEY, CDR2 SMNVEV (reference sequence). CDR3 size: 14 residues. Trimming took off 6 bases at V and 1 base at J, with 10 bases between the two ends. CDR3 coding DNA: TGTGCCAGCAGACAGGCCCTCAGCAATCAGCCCCAGCATTTT. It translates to CASRQALSNQPQHF.

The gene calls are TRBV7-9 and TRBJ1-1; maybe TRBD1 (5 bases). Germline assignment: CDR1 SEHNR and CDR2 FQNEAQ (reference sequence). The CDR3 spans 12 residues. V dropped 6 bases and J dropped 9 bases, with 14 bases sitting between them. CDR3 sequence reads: CASRGVENQAFF. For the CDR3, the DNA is TGTGCCAGCAGAGGGGTGGAAAACCAAGCTTTCTTT.

CDR3 in amino acids: CASSKEDRNTSSYNSPLHF. DNA for the CDR3: TGTGCCAGCAGCAAAGAGGACAGGAACACGAGCTCCTATAATTCACCCCTCCACTTT. The chain uses TRBV21-1 and TRBJ1-6; TRBD1 is taken as the D call from the table, unchecked against the DNA. TRBV21-1 is shown as a pseudogene. The CDR3 loop spans 19 amino acids.

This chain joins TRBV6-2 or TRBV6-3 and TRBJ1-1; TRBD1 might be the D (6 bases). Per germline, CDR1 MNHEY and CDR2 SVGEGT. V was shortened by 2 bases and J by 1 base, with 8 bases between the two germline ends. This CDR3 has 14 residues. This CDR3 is CASSYTGTNTEAFF. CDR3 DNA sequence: TGTGCCAGCAGTTACACAGGGACGAACACTGAAGCTTTCTTT.

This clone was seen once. Here the CDR3 DNA reads TGTGCCAGTAGTATACGTGGCCTTGTACCCACCGGGGAGCTGTTTTTT. The encoded protein is CASSIRGLVPTGELFF. The chain couples TRBV19 to TRBJ2-2; D unresolved. The CDR3 is made up of 16 amino acids. Trimming shortened V by 2 bases and J by 4 bases, and 14 bases separated the two germline ends. CDR1 LNHDA and CDR2 SQIVND come from the germline V gene (reference sequence).

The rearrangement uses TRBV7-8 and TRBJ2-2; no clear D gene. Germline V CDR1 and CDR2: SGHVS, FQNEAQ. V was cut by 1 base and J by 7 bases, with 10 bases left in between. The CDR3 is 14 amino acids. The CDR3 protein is CASSLGGLGGELFF. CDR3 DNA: TGTGCCAGCAGCTTAGGAGGTCTCGGCGGGGAGCTGTTTTTT. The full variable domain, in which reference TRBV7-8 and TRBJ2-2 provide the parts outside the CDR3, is GAGVSQSPRYKVAKRGQDVALRCDPISGHVSLFWYQQALGQGPEFLTYFQNEAQLDKSGLPSDRFFAERPEGSVSTLKIQRTQQEDSAVYLCASSLGGLGGELFFGEGSRLTVL.

The CDR3 spells CASSPPFSGSYTF. The DNA of the CDR3 is TGTGCCAGCAGTCCCCCCTTTTCGGGGAGCTACACCTTC. The rearrangement uses TRBV27 and TRBJ1-2; D remains unclear. Deletions cut 5 bases from V and 9 bases from J, with 16 bases between. Germline CDR1 is MNHEY and CDR2 is SMNVEV (reference sequence). The CDR3 runs 13 residues.

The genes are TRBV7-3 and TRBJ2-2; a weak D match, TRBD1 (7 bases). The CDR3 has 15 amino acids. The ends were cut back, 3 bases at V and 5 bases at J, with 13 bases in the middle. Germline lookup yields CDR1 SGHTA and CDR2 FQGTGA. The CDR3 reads CASSFGGTATGELFF. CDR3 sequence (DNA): TGTGCCAGCAGCTTTGGCGGGACAGCTACCGGGGAGCTGTTTTTT.

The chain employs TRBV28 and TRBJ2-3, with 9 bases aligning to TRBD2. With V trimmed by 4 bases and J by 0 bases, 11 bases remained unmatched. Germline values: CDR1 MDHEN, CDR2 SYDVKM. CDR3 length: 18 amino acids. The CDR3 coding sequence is TGTGCCAGCAGTTCCGCAACCTTCGGACTAGCGAGCACAGATACGCAGTATTTT. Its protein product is CASSSATFGLASTDTQYF.

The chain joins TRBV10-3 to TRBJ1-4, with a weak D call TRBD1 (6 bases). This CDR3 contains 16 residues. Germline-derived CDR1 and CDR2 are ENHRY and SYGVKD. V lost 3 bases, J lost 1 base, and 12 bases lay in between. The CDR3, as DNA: TGTGCCATCAGTGATCAAAAGGGGGTAACTAATGAAAAACTGTTTTTT. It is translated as CAISDQKGVTNEKLFF.